This TCR beta chain is drawn from a study of blood T cell repertoires in COVID-19. Germline-derived CDR1 and CDR2 are MDHEN and SYDVKM. Trimming removed 5 bases at V and 3 bases at J, with 11 bases between. The CDR3 covers 14 residues. Produced via immunoSEQ multiplex PCR; TCRdb's table is partial and in-frame only. The sample holds under 250,000 clones, over 60% seen once. This rearrangement joins TRBV28 to TRBJ2-1, with D perhaps matching TRBD1 (5 bases). The specimen sequenced was peripheral blood. The source is a woman aged 70-85 years with acute or convalescent COVID-19. CDR3 protein: CASSPWGLYNEQFF. The CDR3 bases are TGTGCCAGCAGTCCATGGGGCCTCTACAATGAGCAGTTCTTC. Variable domain in full (rest from reference TRBV28 and TRBJ2-1): DVKVTQSSRYLVKRTGEKVFLECVQDMDHENMFWYRQDPGLGLRLIYFSYDVKMKEKGDIPEGYSVSREKKERFSLILESASTNQTSMYLCASSPWGLYNEQFFGPGTRLTVL.